This record covers a single T cell receptor beta chain. The source of the sample is a study of shared clonotypes between healthy human individuals. Study at large: Three plates each covered CD4 naive and memory; CD8 naive two, CD8 memory one.

Assay used: immunoSEQ multiplex PCR; TCRdb lists only in-frame clones, some missing. Of some 1,400,000 clones listed, roughly 97% are singletons. Into CD45RA+ naive and CD45RA-negative memory subsets, the CD4+ cells were split. Germline-derived CDR1 and CDR2 are SQVTM and ANQGSEA. This CDR3 comprises 12 residues. V lost 3 bases to trimming and J lost 8 bases, with 12 bases between them. Sequenced input: naive CD4+ T cells sorted from blood. Subset reported: CD45RA+ positively selected. The TCR sequence derives from a man between 25 and 39 years old in good health. The rearrangement links TRBV29-1 to TRBJ2-3; D may be TRBD2 (5 bases). CDR3 sequence: CSVDSGVATQYF. Written as DNA, the CDR3 is TGCAGCGTTGACTCCGGGGTAGCTACGCAGTATTTT.